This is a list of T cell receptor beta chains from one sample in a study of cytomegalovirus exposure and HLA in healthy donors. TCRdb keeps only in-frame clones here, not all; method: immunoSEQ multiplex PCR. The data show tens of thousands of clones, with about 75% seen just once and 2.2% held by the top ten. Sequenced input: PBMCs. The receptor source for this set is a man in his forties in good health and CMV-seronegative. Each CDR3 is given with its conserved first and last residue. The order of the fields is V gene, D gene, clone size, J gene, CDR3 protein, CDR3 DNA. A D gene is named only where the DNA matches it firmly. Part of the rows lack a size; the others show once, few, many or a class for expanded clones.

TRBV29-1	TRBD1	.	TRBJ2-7	CSVGVGQGGEQYF	TGCAGCGTTGGCGTAGGACAGGGGGGCGAGCAGTACTTC
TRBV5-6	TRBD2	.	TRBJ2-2	CASSYYSASGVWDTGELFF	TGTGCCAGCAGCTATTATAGTGCTAGCGGGGTTTGGGACACCGGGGAGCTGTTTTTT
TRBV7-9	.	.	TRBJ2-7	CASSLVAGILDF	TGTGCCAGCAGCTTAGTCGCGGGGATTCTAGACTTC
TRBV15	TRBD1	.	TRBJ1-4	CATSADRGFGEKLFF	TGTGCCACCAGCGCCGACAGGGGGTTTGGTGAAAAACTGTTTTTT
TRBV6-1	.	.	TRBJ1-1	CASSVTAFFEAFF	TGTGCCAGCAGTGTTACAGCTTTCTTCGAAGCTTTCTTT
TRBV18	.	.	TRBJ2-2	CASSLQTGELFF	TGTGCCAGCTCACTCCAGACCGGGGAGCTGTTTTTT
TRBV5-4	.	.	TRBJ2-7	CASSLGQGGYEQYF	TGTGCCAGCAGCTTGGGGCAGGGGGGCTACGAGCAGTACTTC
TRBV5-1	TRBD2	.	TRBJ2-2	CASRTSGSTHGELFF	TGCGCCAGCAGGACTAGCGGGAGTACCCACGGGGAGCTGTTTTTT
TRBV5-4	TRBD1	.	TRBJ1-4	CASSSWGRQGREKLFF	TGTGCCAGCAGCTCTTGGGGTCGACAGGGGAGGGAAAAACTGTTTTTT
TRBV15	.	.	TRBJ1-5	CATSRVAVQGQPQHF	TGTGCCACCAGCAGAGTTGCCGTTCAGGGACAGCCCCAGCATTTT
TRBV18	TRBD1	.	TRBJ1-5	CASSLGQGDQPQHF	TGTGCCAGCTCATTGGGACAGGGGGATCAGCCCCAGCATTTT
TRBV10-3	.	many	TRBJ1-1	CAISTQGLTEAFF	TGTGCCATCAGTACGCAGGGGCTAACAGAAGCTTTCTTT
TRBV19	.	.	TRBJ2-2	CASAILGSNTGELFF	TGTGCCAGCGCCATACTGGGGAGTAACACCGGGGAGCTGTTTTTT
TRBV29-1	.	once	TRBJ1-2	CSVRKEGYGYTF	TGCAGCGTTCGGAAGGAGGGTTATGGCTACACCTTC
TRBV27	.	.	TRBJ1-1	CASSLSYLAPRSGTEAFF	TGTGCCAGCAGTTTATCGTATTTGGCCCCGAGGAGTGGCACTGAAGCTTTCTTT
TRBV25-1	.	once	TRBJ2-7	CASSSSSYEQYF	TGTGCCAGCAGCTCCAGCTCCTACGAGCAGTACTTC
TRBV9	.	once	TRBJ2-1	CASSVARYNEQFF	TGTGCCAGCAGCGTAGCTCGGTACAATGAGCAGTTCTTC
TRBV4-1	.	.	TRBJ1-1	CASSQVFGGEMNTEAFF	TGCGCCAGCAGCCAAGTTTTCGGAGGAGAGATGAACACTGAAGCTTTCTTT
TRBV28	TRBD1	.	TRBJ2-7	CASSVPGQHSYEQYF	TGTGCCAGCAGTGTACCGGGACAGCATTCCTACGAGCAGTACTTC
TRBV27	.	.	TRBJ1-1	CASSLFPGGNTEAFF	TGTGCCAGCAGTTTATTTCCGGGGGGGAACACTGAAGCTTTCTTT
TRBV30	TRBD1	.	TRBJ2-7	CAWSLQGAGEQYF	TGTGCCTGGAGTCTGCAGGGGGCCGGCGAGCAGTACTTC
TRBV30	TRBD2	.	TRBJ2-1	CAWSVGTSGTNEQFF	TGTGCCTGGAGTGTAGGGACTAGCGGGACCAATGAGCAGTTCTTC
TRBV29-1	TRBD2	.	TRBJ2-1	CSVLSTSGRPSSYNEQFF	TGCAGCGTTCTCTCTACTAGCGGGAGGCCGAGCTCCTACAATGAGCAGTTCTTC
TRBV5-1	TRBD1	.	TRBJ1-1	CASSGTGGTEAFF	TGCGCCAGCAGCGGTACAGGGGGCACTGAAGCTTTCTTT
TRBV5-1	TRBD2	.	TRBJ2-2	CASSHTGTSGWDTGELFF	TGCGCCAGCAGCCACACCGGGACTAGCGGGTGGGACACCGGGGAGCTGTTTTTT
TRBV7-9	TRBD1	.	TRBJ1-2	CASSPGTGALKDYGYTF	TGTGCCAGCAGCCCGGGGACAGGGGCCCTTAAAGACTATGGCTACACCTTC
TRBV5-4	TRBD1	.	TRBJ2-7	CASSLGQGRHEQYF	TGTGCCAGCAGCTTGGGACAGGGGAGACACGAGCAGTACTTC
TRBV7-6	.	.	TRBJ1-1	CASSSVWSNTEAFF	TGTGCCAGCAGCTCAGTTTGGTCGAACACTGAAGCTTTCTTT
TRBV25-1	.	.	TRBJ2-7	CASSAGTGAYEQYF	TGTGCCAGCAGTGCAGGGACTGGCGCCTACGAGCAGTACTTC
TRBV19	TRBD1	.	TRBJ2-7	CASSIDPGQGKGGEQYF	TGTGCCAGTAGTATAGATCCCGGACAGGGGAAAGGTGGCGAGCAGTACTTC
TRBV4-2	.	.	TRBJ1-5	CASSHRGDWGEGNQPQHF	TGTGCCAGCAGCCATAGAGGGGATTGGGGGGAGGGCAATCAGCCCCAGCATTTT
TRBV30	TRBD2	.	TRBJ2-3	CAWSVGGRGTDTQYF	TGTGCCTGGAGTGTAGGCGGGAGAGGTACAGATACGCAGTATTTT
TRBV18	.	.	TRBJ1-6	CASSPRSPNNSPLHF	TGTGCCAGCTCACCACGGTCGCCTAATAATTCACCCCTCCACTTT
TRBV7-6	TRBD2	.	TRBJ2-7	CASSLAPGGSASGASYEQYF	TGTGCCAGCAGCTTAGCCCCCGGGGGATCGGCTAGCGGGGCTTCCTACGAGCAGTACTTC
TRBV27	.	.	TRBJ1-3	CASSLTGPGNTIYF	TGTGCCAGCAGTTTAACAGGGCCCGGAAACACCATATATTTT
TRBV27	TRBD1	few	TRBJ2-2	CASSPIGTGVTGELFF	TGTGCCAGCAGCCCTATCGGGACAGGGGTCACCGGGGAGCTGTTTTTT
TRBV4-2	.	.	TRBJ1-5	CASSQERGAGGNQPQHF	TGTGCCAGCAGCCAGGAGAGGGGAGCGGGGGGCAATCAGCCCCAGCATTTT
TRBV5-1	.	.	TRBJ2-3	CASSLASVSTDTQYF	TGCGCCAGCAGCTTGGCCAGCGTTAGCACAGATACGCAGTATTTT
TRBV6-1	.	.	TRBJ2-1	CASSVDRSSYNEQFF	TGTGCCAGCAGTGTAGACCGGAGCTCCTACAATGAGCAGTTCTTC
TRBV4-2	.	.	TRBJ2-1	CASSQEGGEQFF	TGTGCCAGCAGCCAAGAGGGGGGTGAGCAGTTCTTC
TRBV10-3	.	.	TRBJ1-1	CAISESYRGGNTEAFF	TGTGCCATCAGTGAGTCCTACAGAGGAGGGAACACTGAAGCTTTCTTT
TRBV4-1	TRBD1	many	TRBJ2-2	CASSPISSPGQTTRELFF	TGCGCCAGCAGCCCTATCTCTTCCCCGGGACAGACCACCCGGGAGCTGTTTTTT